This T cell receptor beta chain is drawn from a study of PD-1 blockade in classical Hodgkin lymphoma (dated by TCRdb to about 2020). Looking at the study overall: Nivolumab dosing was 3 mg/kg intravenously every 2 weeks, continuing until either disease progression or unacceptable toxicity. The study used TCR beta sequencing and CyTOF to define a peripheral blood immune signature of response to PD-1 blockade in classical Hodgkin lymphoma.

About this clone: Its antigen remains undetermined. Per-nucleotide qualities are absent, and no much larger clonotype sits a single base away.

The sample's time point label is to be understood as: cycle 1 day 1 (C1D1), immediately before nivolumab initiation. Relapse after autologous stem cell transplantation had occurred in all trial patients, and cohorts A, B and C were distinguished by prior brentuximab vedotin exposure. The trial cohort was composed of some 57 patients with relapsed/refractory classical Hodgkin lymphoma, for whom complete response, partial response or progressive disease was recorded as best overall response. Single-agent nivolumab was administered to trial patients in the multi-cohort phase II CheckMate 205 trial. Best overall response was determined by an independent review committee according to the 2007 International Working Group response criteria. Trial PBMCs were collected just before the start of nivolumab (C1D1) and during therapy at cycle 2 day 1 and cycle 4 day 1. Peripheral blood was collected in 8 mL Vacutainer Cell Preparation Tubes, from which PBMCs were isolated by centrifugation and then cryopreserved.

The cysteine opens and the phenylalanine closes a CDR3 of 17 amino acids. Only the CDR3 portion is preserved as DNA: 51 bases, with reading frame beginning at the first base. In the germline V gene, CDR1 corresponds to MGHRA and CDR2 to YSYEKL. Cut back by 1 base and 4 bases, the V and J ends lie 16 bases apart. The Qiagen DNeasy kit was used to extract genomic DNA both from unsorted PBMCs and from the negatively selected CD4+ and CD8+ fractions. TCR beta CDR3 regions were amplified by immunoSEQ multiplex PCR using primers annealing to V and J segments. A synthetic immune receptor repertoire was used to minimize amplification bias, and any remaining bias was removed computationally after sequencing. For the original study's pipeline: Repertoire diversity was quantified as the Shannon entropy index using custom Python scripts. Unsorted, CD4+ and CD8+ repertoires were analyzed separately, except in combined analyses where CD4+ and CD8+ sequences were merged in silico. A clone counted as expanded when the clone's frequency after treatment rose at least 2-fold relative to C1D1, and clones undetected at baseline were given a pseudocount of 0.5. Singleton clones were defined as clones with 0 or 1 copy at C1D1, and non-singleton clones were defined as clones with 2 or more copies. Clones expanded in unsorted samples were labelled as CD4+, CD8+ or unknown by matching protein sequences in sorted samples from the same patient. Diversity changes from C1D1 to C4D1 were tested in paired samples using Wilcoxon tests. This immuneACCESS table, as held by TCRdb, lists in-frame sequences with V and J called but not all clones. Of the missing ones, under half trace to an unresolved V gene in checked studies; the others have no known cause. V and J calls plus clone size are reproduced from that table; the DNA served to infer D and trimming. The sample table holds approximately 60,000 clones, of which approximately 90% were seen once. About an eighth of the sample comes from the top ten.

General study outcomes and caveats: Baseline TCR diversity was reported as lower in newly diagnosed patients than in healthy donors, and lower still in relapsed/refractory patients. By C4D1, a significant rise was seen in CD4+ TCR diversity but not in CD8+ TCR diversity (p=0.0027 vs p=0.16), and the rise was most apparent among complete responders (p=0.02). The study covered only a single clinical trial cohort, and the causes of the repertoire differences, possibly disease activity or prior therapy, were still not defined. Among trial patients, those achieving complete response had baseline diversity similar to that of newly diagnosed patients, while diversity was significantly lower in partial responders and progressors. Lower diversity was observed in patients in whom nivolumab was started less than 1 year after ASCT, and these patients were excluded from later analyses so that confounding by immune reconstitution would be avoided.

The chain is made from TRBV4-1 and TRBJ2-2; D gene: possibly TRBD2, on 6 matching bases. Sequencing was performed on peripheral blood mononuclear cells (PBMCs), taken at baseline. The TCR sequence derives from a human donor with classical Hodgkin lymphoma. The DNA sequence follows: TGCGCCAGCAGCCAAGGACGGAACGGGGGTCTCACCGGGGAGCTGTTTTTT. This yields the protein CASSQGRNGGLTGELFF.